The rows below give T cell receptor beta chains drawn from one sample of a study of T cell changes during pregnancy in multiple sclerosis. Here immunoSEQ multiplex PCR was the method, and the copy in TCRdb shows in-frame clones only, minus some. The table records roughly 83,000 clones, about 89% of them present only once. The sample consisted of PBMCs, taken in the first trimester of pregnancy. These receptors were collected from a female donor in good health, serving as a control in a pregnancy study. Some clones in this sample may be carry-over from other donors' samples. Both conserved end residues are trimmed from each CDR3. D genes are given only for firm matches. Rows may omit the clone size; those that give it use once, few, many or a size class.

d_gene: TRBD1; j_gene: TRBJ1-4; abundance: -; v_gene: TRBV4-2; CDR3aa: ASSQTGATNEKLF
d_gene: TRBD1; j_gene: TRBJ2-3; abundance: -; v_gene: TRBV18; CDR3aa: ASSPYQGADTQY
d_gene: TRBD1; j_gene: TRBJ2-5; abundance: -; v_gene: TRBV6-5; CDR3aa: ASSRTGQLVETQY
d_gene: -; j_gene: TRBJ2-2; abundance: -; v_gene: TRBV4-1; CDR3aa: ASSRPGGIGELF
d_gene: TRBD1; j_gene: TRBJ2-6; abundance: -; v_gene: TRBV6-6; CDR3aa: ASSSTGEGANVLT
d_gene: TRBD2; j_gene: TRBJ2-1; abundance: -; v_gene: TRBV7-2; CDR3aa: ASRYGLADDEQF
d_gene: TRBD2; j_gene: TRBJ2-5; abundance: -; v_gene: TRBV6-4; CDR3aa: ASSVLAGEGETQY
d_gene: -; j_gene: TRBJ2-7; abundance: once; v_gene: TRBV6-1; CDR3aa: ASGQTSYEQY
d_gene: TRBD2; j_gene: TRBJ2-5; abundance: -; v_gene: TRBV7-8; CDR3aa: ASSLRRLAGRETQY
d_gene: -; j_gene: TRBJ2-7; abundance: -; v_gene: TRBV15; CDR3aa: ATSRGQIHSYEQY
d_gene: -; j_gene: TRBJ1-6; abundance: -; v_gene: TRBV7-6; CDR3aa: ASSLARRNSPLH
d_gene: -; j_gene: TRBJ1-1; abundance: -; v_gene: TRBV15; CDR3aa: ATSREGGVTEAF
d_gene: TRBD2; j_gene: TRBJ2-1; abundance: once; v_gene: TRBV5-4; CDR3aa: ASSWGGTVNEQF
d_gene: TRBD2; j_gene: TRBJ2-7; abundance: -; v_gene: TRBV10-1; CDR3aa: ASSEPGLAGGIDEQY
d_gene: TRBD1; j_gene: TRBJ1-6; abundance: -; v_gene: TRBV7-2; CDR3aa: ASSLTSTGTNSPLH
d_gene: TRBD1; j_gene: TRBJ2-7; abundance: -; v_gene: TRBV27; CDR3aa: ASNPRRGREQY
d_gene: -; j_gene: TRBJ2-7; abundance: -; v_gene: TRBV5-1; CDR3aa: ASSLGSGGYSYEQY
d_gene: -; j_gene: TRBJ2-3; abundance: once; v_gene: TRBV7-2; CDR3aa: ASSKAVTDTQY
d_gene: -; j_gene: TRBJ2-5; abundance: -; v_gene: TRBV4-3; CDR3aa: ASSLTWAGDVKTQY